This TCR beta chain was captured in a study of cytomegalovirus exposure and HLA in healthy donors (dated by TCRdb to the late 2010s). About the study as a whole: In an earlier analysis of 587 of the donors, under 300 Gb of sequence data and 90 million to 130 million unique TCR beta sequences from about 179 million T cells were reported. Genome-wide SNP genotypes for about three fifths of the roughly 700 donors were used in a later genetic analysis, which treated that subset as a discovery cohort. Roughly five DR-DQ haplotypes were handled as single units for association and clustering, since linkage in the cohort was strong. To decide whether each TCR beta V gene segment behaved as functional or pseudogenic, an earlier analysis of some 600 of the donors relied on high-throughput TCR beta sequencing. A later analysis re-examined previously published TCR beta repertoires from more than 550 donors and added high-resolution HLA genotyping to investigate patterns of TCR occurrence. Both class I and class II loci were covered by HLA typing, at four-digit resolution. Using immunosequencing, the study profiled T cell repertoires from 500 to 800 subjects and related those repertoires to cytomegalovirus serostatus. Of the roughly 400 genotyped donors, about 80% fell in the genetic ancestry cluster associated with self-reported Caucasian donors. All discovery cohort repertoires had been generated using a single sequencing platform. Alongside the repertoire data, information on donor age, sex, ethnicity and CMV serostatus was compiled. Approximately 310 gigabases of sequencing data and 78 million or so unique TCR sequences were included in an early release covering roughly 600 HLA-typed donors. To predict cytomegalovirus infection status, the study brought together high-throughput TCR immunosequencing, statistical association of individual TCRs with disease status, and machine learning. The number of typed donors differed by locus: 629-630 for A, B, C, DRB1 and DQB1; approximately 540 for DQA1; 606 for DPA1; and 450 to 480 for DPB1. In the later analysis, no new phenotypic data were used to find candidate immune exposures; instead, reliance was placed on TCR beta sequences and their occurrence across donors. Among a few hundred genotyped donors of the cohort, an average of roughly 240,000 unique TCR beta nucleotide sequences were sequenced per donor, approximately 20% of them non-productive. The study aimed to test whether signatures of past pathogen exposure could be identified by cataloging public T cell receptors. A separate validation cohort of some 130 different subjects was used in addition to the 666-subject first cohort.

The cohort comprised some 700 healthy bone marrow donors. Cohort members were all nominally healthy when sampled, although unrecorded immune exposures were likely present. The donor tested CMV seropositive and was one of the 289 seropositive cohort members. Each donor provided a peripheral blood sample, and peripheral blood mononuclear cells were used for TCR beta sequencing. Genomic DNA was extracted from the blood cell samples with the Qiagen DNeasy Blood Extraction Kit. About this clone: Its antigen specificity is not known.

The library relied on the immunoSEQ multiplex PCR assay. For the multiplex PCR, a mixture combining 60 forward primers for TCR Vbeta segments and 13 reverse primers for TCR Jbeta segments was used. The CDR3 region of rearranged TCR beta genes was amplified from genomic DNA by a multiplex PCR assay. The Illumina HiSeq System was used to sequence the amplified TCR beta libraries as 87-base-pair reads. As for how the authors treated the data: Across the 670 or so repertoires, a later analysis counted 75 million to 90 million unique TCR beta chains, roughly 11 million of which were shared by at least two donors. Raw reads were error-corrected and collapsed into unique sequences with a nearest-neighbor algorithm that merged closely related sequences to remove PCR and sequencing errors. Alignment of CDR3 sequences to IMGT reference sequences was used to assign V, D and J gene segments. For a sequence to be retained, a match of at least six nucleotides to both a V gene segment and a J gene segment was required. A rearrangement counted as productive if the CDR3 had no stop codons and remained in frame with V and J, and every other rearrangement counted as non-productive. Following IMGT convention, CDR3 was defined as the stretch from the second conserved V-encoded cysteine up to the conserved J-encoded phenylalanine. In an earlier analysis of around 540 of the donors, sequences lacking an unambiguous match to a single V gene segment were excluded. In an earlier analysis of several hundred of the donors, V segments were called functional above 56.7% productive rearrangements and were called segregating when the between-donor standard deviation exceeded 5%. A statistical classification framework was built for diagnosing cytomegalovirus status from the catalog of TCR beta chain sequences. In a later analysis, V and J genes were assigned by comparing TCR nucleotide sequences against IMGT/GENE-DB human TR gene sequences. The TCRdist pipeline was used in a later analysis to assign CDR3 sequences and most-parsimonious VDJ recombination scenarios. In a later analysis, each TCR beta chain was defined by its CDR3 amino acid sequence together with its V-gene family, and reads lacking a unique V-gene family were excluded. In a later analysis, several hundred highly shared, low-generation-probability nucleotide sequences were removed to address suspected cross-contamination and a sequencing artifact. In a later analysis, a clonal expansion index was calculated for each public chain from normalized within-repertoire ranks of inferred template counts. A later analysis computed generation probabilities with a VDJ recombination model fitted to out-of-frame rearrangements, and checked the results against IGoR. A later analysis scored TCR-TCR, TCR-HLA and TCR-CMV co-occurrence with hypergeometric tests, applying a repertoire-size bias correction to TCR pairs. To estimate false discovery rates, a later analysis permuted the HLA or CMV assignments 20 times. A later analysis grouped co-occurring TCRs with DBSCAN, adding TCRdist sequence similarity when clustering within HLA-allele-positive subsets. For co-occurrence clustering, repertoires with fewer than 30,000 or more than 120,000 public chains were excluded, along with 5 or 6 repertoires with anomalous nucleotide sharing. The source is immuneACCESS, and TCRdb retained only in-frame sequences with V and J called. Part of the clones is not carried over; for the studies checked, unresolved V genes explain less than half of this, and the remainder is unexplained. Clonal size and the V and J genes are those of that table, whereas D and trimming came from the DNA. The sample's records list 200,000 to 250,000 clones. The ten biggest clones cover around 0.95% of the sample.

The junction carries 12 bases between V and J, which are trimmed by 6 bases and 4 bases respectively. According to the germline V gene (reference sequence), CDR1 reads SEHNR and CDR2 reads FQNEAQ. The CDR3 runs 14 residues from the cysteine to the phenylalanine. The read is trimmed to its CDR3 DNA, 42 bases read in frame from base 1. The paper's findings and limits, for the study overall: The study listed 150 to 200 TCR beta chains as associated with cytomegalovirus. HLA typing was unavailable for some donors at each locus, so association tests used only the typed subset. Strong co-occurrence of HLA alleles, especially DR and DQ, made assigning TCR associations to individual alleles difficult. While some public TCRs were present in many individuals, most TCR sequences turned up only very rarely across donors. V-gene and J-gene trimming of TCR beta chains was associated with a missense DCLRE1C variant in a later genetic analysis, and the association was replicated in an independent cohort. Several of the top co-occurrence clusters appeared to be linked to parvovirus B19, influenza, CMV and Epstein-Barr virus, according to a later analysis. A later analysis associated about 16,000 TCR beta sequences with specific HLA alleles at a false discovery rate of 0.05. According to a later analysis, TCR association rates differed among HLA loci, with DRB1 alleles showing the most associated TCRs and HLA-C alleles showing the fewest. The classifier was reported to diagnose cytomegalovirus status with high specificity and sensitivity in both the original and validation cohorts. Sequencing depth was assumed to be roughly uniform across donors in the presence/absence analyses, though that assumption may not hold. Compared with the 666-donor mean, donors in an Asian-associated ancestry cluster had fewer N-insertions in productive TCRs, according to a later genetic analysis. The 87-base-pair reads could not distinguish some IMGT-functional V segments, including TRBV6-2 and TRBV6-3, so those segments were excluded. Because counts were too low, about 18 rarely observed V segments, including chromosome 9 orphons, were excluded from the earlier analysis of 500 to 700 of the donors. In vitro tests confirmed that a few of the cytomegalovirus-associated TCR beta chains recognize cytomegalovirus antigens. An earlier analysis of some 590 of the donors showed that most TCR beta V segments appeared in productive rearrangements either about 90% or about 30% of the time, which broadly matched IMGT annotations. A further reported finding was that TCR beta sequences accurately predicted the HLA-A and HLA-B alleles for most subjects in the first cohort. A later analysis found that most CMV-associated TCR beta chains appeared HLA-restricted, with HLA associations seemingly driven largely by CMV exposure. According to the authors, the approach could potentially be generalized to other disease states and immunological phenotypes. A group of highly shared sequence variants was considered likely to be a technical artifact of the sequencing pipeline. Compared with equally common non-associated chains, HLA-associated TCR beta chains in a later analysis were more clonally expanded and had lower generation probabilities. Linkage disequilibrium might explain the correlated functional status among segregating V segments, but an unknown experimental factor could not be excluded. Only TCR beta chains were sequenced in this cohort, and the absence of alpha or paired-chain data limited detectable features. Immune exposure information for the cohort was limited to CMV serostatus.

The sequence joins TRBV7-9 to TRBJ2-2; the D gene is unclear. The source is a woman between 25 and 40 years old in good health and CMV-seropositive. The sequencing input was PBMCs. CDR3 sequence: CASRITGTTGELFF. The sequenced DNA is TGTGCCAGCAGGATCACGGGTACCACCGGGGAGCTGTTTTTT.